A single sample gave rise to the 14 T cell receptor beta chains below, sequenced in a study of cytomegalovirus exposure and HLA in healthy donors. Primers included in the PCR were 60 Vbeta and 13 Jbeta primers. Profiled with immunoSEQ multiplex PCR; TCRdb holds only in-frame clones, not every one. The repertoire holds about 140,000 clones, with almost 85% as singletons. Specimen: PBMCs. The receptors shown here come from a man aged 25-45 years in good health and CMV-seropositive.

In its sample, this clone was seen once. This CDR3 is CASEAEVNTEAFF. The CDR3 DNA reads TGCGCCAGCGAGGCCGAGGTGAACACTGAAGCTTTCTTT. The gene calls are TRBV5-1 and TRBJ1-1; D not certain. Trimming shortened V by 7 bases and J by 0 bases, and 10 bases separated the two germline ends. Germline V gene lookup returns CDR1 SGHRS and CDR2 YFSETQ. The CDR3 sequence is 13 residues long.

The gene calls are TRBV5-1 and TRBJ2-3, with a possible D match to TRBD2 (6 bases). This CDR3 comprises 18 residues. The germline V and J ends were trimmed by 0 bases and 3 bases, with 20 bases remaining between them. Germline loops: CDR1 SGHRS, CDR2 YFSETQ. The CDR3 is CASSLAPSAGIRTDTQYF. The CDR3 DNA reads as TGCGCCAGCAGCTTGGCTCCTAGCGCGGGAATTCGTACAGATACGCAGTATTTT.

This chain joins TRBV18 and TRBJ2-3, with TRBD2 identical over 11 bases. The CDR3 is 18 amino acids. Germline CDR1 and CDR2: KGHSH and LQKENI. V lost 3 bases, J lost 6 bases, and 14 bases stayed unmatched. Here the CDR3 DNA reads TGTGCCAGCTCACCTCTAGCGGGGGGTCGCCAAGTCTTGGATACGCAGTATTTT. It codes for CASSPLAGGRQVLDTQYF. Full variable domain (missing parts from reference TRBV18 and TRBJ2-3): NAGVMQNPRHLVRRRGQEARLRCSPMKGHSHVYWYRQLPEEGLKFMVYLQKENIIDESGMPKERFSAEFPKEGPSILRIQQVVRGDSAAYFCASSPLAGGRQVLDTQYFGPGTRLTVL.

V usage is TRBV5-4 and J usage is TRBJ2-1; D perhaps matches TRBD2 (5 bases). The length of the CDR3 is 15 residues. V lost 4 bases and J 0 bases, leaving 11 bases between the germline ends. CDR1 SGHNT and CDR2 YYREEE come from the germline V gene (reference sequence). The CDR3 protein is CASSPWRSSYNEQFF. In DNA, the CDR3 is TGTGCCAGCAGCCCTTGGAGGAGCTCCTACAATGAGCAGTTCTTC.

The chain has TRBV2 and TRBJ1-6, with D perhaps matching TRBD1 (5 bases). Trimming shortened V by 0 bases and J by 4 bases, and 13 bases separated the two germline ends. CDR1 is SNHLY, CDR2 FYNNEI, per germline. The CDR3 is 17 residues long. The DNA of the CDR3 is TGTGCCAGCAGTGAAGCACGGGGGAGTCTTTATAATTCACCCCTCCACTTT. It is translated as CASSEARGSLYNSPLHF.

V gene TRBV18 combines with J gene TRBJ1-6; TRBD1 matches at 8 bases. CDR1 KGHSH and CDR2 LQKENI come from the germline V gene. This CDR3 spans 16 amino acids. The V and J ends lost 2 bases and 8 bases, in that order; junction bases with no gene match: 8. The CDR3 DNA reads TGTGCCAGCTCACCAATCGGGACAGGAGATCATTCACCCCTCCACTTT. Its translation is CASSPIGTGDHSPLHF.

The rearrangement uses TRBV11-2 and TRBJ2-5; 8 positions agree with TRBD2. This CDR3 is 17 amino acids long. Germline V gene lookup returns CDR1 SGHAT and CDR2 FQNNGV. With 7 bases clipped from V and 2 bases from J, the junction kept 15 bases outside the gene matches. CDR3 sequence (DNA): TGTGCCAGCACCCCCGGGGGGGCGGGGGGCTATCAAGAGACCCAGTACTTC. Translated, it gives CASTPGGAGGYQETQYF.

The chain is built from TRBV6-1 and TRBJ2-5; D is perhaps TRBD2 (6 bases). In germline, CDR1 is MNHNS, CDR2 SASEGT. There are 16 residues in the CDR3. V gave up 4 bases and J gave up 4 bases, with 19 bases separating them. The DNA of the CDR3 is TGTGCCAGCAGTGTCATCGGGACGTCCGGGGGAGAGACCCAGTACTTC. It yields the protein CASSVIGTSGGETQYF.

The V and J genes are TRBV5-1 and TRBJ2-7; 11 nucleotides match TRBD1. V was pared by 4 bases and J by 3 bases, with 12 bases of the junction left unmatched. Germline CDR1 SGHRS, CDR2 YFSETQ. The CDR3 spans 17 residues. The CDR3 region is CASSPVRTGTGGYEQYF. Here the CDR3 DNA reads TGCGCCAGCAGCCCGGTTAGAACCGGGACAGGGGGCTACGAGCAGTACTTC.

The chain is built from TRBV28 and TRBJ1-2, with 8 bases fitting TRBD1. The junction had 6 bases not matched to a gene; V was cut back by 5 bases and J by 7 bases. Germline CDR1 and CDR2: MDHEN and SYDVKM. The length of the CDR3 is 13 residues. CDR3 in DNA: TGTGCCAGCAGTCGACAGGGGATCGGTGGCTACACCTTC. Translating gives CASSRQGIGGYTF.

The CDR3 nucleotides read TGTGCCAGCAGCTTCGACAGACTCTATCAGCCCCAGCATTTT. It yields the protein CASSFDRLYQPQHF. This chain connects TRBV6-6 to TRBJ1-5; a possible D gene is TRBD1 (5 bases). CDR3 size: 14 residues. The germline V gene encodes CDR1 MNHNY and CDR2 SVGAGI (reference sequence). Trimming left V 6 bases short and J 5 bases short, with 14 bases between.

This sequence joins TRBV9 and TRBJ2-5, with 8 bases identical to TRBD2. Germline CDR1 SGDLS, CDR2 YYNGEE. The V gene end was trimmed by 4 bases and the J gene end by 2 bases; junction bases not matched to a gene: 4. The CDR3 is 14 amino acids. CDR3 protein: CASSLGLAQETQYF. CDR3 DNA: TGTGCCAGCAGCCTAGGACTAGCACAAGAGACCCAGTACTTC.

CDR3 loop: CASSNLWGGWQPQHF. CDR3 coding DNA: TGTGCCAGCAGCAACCTATGGGGGGGCTGGCAGCCCCAGCATTTT. The chain links TRBV7-8 to TRBJ1-5; maybe TRBD1 (6 bases). V was pared by 5 bases and J by 7 bases, with 18 bases between. Germline CDR1 SGHVS, CDR2 FQNEAQ. CDR3 size: 15 residues.

The chain combines TRBV7-9 with TRBJ1-1; TRBD1 is a possible D gene (5 bases). Germline assignment: CDR1 SEHNR and CDR2 FQNEAQ (reference sequence). CDR3 length: 13 residues. V lost 5 bases to trimming and J lost 6 bases, with 13 bases between them. The CDR3 coding sequence is TGTGCCAGCAGCCCCGATGGGGGGGCTGAAGCTTTCTTT. As protein: CASSPDGGAEAFF.